One and the same sample provided the 4 T cell receptor beta chains below, sequenced in a study of shared clonotypes between healthy human individuals. Sequenced by immunoSEQ multiplex PCR; TCRdb stores in-frame clones only, minus some. This table holds approximately 2.3 million clones, more than 80% found once. Material: naive CD4+ T cells from PBMCs. Subset of the sample: CD45RA+ positively selected. The source is a man between 18 and 29 years old in good health. Some clones in this sample may be carry-over from other donors' samples.

V usage is TRBV5-1 and J usage is TRBJ2-7, with 11 bases lining up with TRBD2. CDR3 length: 17 residues. CDR1 and CDR2 from the germline V gene are SGHRS and YFSETQ. Trimming at V came to 7 bases and at J to 0 bases, leaving 12 bases not matched to a gene. CDR3 sequence reads: CASASGTSGPISYEQYF. CDR3 DNA: TGCGCCAGCGCGTCCGGGACTAGCGGACCAATCTCCTACGAGCAGTACTTC.

The chain uses TRBV6-1 and TRBJ2-1, with 9 bases fitting TRBD2. With 11 bases clipped from V and 4 bases from J, the junction kept 9 bases outside the gene matches. The CDR3 is 14 residues long. Germline CDR1 is MNHNS and CDR2 is SASEGT. CDR3 sequence reads: CAGHSGSGYNEQFF. The CDR3 DNA reads TGTGCCGGACATAGCGGGAGTGGTTACAATGAGCAGTTCTTC.

The rearrangement links TRBV19 to TRBJ2-7, with 12 bases fitting TRBD2. The CDR3 contains 15 residues. V shed 4 bases and J 7 bases; nucleotides not matched to a gene: 8. CDR1 is LNHDA and CDR2 is SQIVND in the germline V gene (reference sequence). The CDR3 DNA is TGTGCCAGTAGTAGAAGACTAGCGGGAGATAGAGAGCAGTACTTC. This encodes CASSRRLAGDREQYF.

Points on this clone: This sample includes further DNA sequences coding for the same CDR3. This sequence joins TRBV6-6 and TRBJ2-6; possible D gene TRBD1, 6 bases. The V gene lost 4 bases and the J gene lost 2 bases, with 12 bases spanning the gap. The CDR3 loop spans 16 amino acids. Germline V gives CDR1 MNHNY, CDR2 SVGAGI (reference sequence). CDR3 in amino acids: CASSLTGSTGANVLTF. For the CDR3, the DNA is TGTGCCAGCAGTTTGACAGGATCTACTGGGGCCAACGTCCTGACTTTC.